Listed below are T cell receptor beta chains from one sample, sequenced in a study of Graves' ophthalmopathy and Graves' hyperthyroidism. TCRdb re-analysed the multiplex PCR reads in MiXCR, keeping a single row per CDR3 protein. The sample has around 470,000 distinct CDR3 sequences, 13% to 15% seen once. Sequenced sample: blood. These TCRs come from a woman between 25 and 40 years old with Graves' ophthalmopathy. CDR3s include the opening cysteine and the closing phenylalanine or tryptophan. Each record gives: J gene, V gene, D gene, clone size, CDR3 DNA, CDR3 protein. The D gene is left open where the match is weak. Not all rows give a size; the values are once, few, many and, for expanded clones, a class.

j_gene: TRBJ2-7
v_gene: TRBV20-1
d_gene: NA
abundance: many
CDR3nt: TGCAGTGCCGAGAGGGCCAGGAGCTCCTACGAGCAGTACTTC
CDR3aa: CSAERARSSYEQYF

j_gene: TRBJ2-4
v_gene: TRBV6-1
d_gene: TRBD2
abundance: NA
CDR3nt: TGTGCCAGCAGTGGGTTTAGCGGGAGGGTGGCGGCCAAAAACATTAAGTACTTC
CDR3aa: CASSGFSGRVAAKNIKYF

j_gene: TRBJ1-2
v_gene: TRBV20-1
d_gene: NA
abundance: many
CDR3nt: TGCAGTGCTGGGGGAGTGAAAGCGGACCGCACCCTCTATGGCTACACCTTC
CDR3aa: CSAGGVKADRTLYGYTF

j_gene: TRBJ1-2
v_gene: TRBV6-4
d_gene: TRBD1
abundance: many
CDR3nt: TGTGCCAGCAGTTACTCGAGAAACAGGGGCGGCTACACCTTC
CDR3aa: CASSYSRNRGGYTF

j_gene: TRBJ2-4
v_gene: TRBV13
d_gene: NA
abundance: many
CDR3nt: TGTGCCAGCAGCTTAGGCCCCCACCGGGACCTAACCAAAAACATTCAGTACTTC
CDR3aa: CASSLGPHRDLTKNIQYF

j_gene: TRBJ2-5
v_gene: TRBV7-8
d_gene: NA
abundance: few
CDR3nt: TGTGCCAGCAGCCTCAGGACAGCCCCAGAGACCCAGTACTTC
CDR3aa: CASSLRTAPETQYF

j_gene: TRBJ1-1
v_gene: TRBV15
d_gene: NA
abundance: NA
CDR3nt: TGTGCCACCAGCAGAGATATTATGGGGACTGAAGCTTTCTTT
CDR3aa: CATSRDIMGTEAFF

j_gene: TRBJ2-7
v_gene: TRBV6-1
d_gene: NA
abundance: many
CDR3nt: TGTGCCAGCGGCACAGGGAGCTCCTACGAGCAGTACTTC
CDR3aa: CASGTGSSYEQYF

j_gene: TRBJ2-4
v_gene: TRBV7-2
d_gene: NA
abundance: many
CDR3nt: TGTGCCAGCAGCTTAGAGCCAGGGGAGATTAAGTACTTC
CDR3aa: CASSLEPGEIKYF

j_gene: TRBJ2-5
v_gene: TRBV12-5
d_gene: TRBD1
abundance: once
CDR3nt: TGTGCTGTGGGTATTTGGGACAGGGGCCAAGAGACCCAGTACTTC
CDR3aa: CAVGIWDRGQETQYF

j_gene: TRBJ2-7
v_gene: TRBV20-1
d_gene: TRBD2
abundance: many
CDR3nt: TGCAGTGCTCACACTAGCGGGAGTATCCACGAGCAGTACTTC
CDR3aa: CSAHTSGSIHEQYF

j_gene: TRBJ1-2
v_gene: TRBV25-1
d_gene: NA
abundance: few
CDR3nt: TGTGCCAGCAGTGAGTCGAGTGGGTACACCTTC
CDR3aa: CASSESSGYTF

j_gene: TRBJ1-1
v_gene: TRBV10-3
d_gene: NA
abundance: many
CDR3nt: TGTGCCATCAGTGATCCCGCTGAAGCTTTCTTT
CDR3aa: CAISDPAEAFF

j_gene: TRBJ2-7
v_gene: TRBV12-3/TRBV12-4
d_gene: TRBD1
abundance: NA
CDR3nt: TGTGCCAGCAGTCCCCGGGACAGGAGCGAGCAGTACTTC
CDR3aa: CASSPRDRSEQYF

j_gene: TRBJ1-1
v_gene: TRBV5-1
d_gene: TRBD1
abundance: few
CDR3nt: TGCGCCAGCAGCTTGGGACAGGGGGCGGTGGCTTTCTTT
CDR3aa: CASSLGQGAVAFF

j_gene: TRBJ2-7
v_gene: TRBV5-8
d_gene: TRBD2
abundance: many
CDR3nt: TGTGCCAGCAGCTTGGCAGCGGGATCCACCTACGAGCAGTACTTC
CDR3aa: CASSLAAGSTYEQYF

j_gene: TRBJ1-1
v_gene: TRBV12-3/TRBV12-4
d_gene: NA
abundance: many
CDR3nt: TGTGCCAGCAGTCCAATTCCCACACAGGCGGACACTGAAGCTTTCTTT
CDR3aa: CASSPIPTQADTEAFF

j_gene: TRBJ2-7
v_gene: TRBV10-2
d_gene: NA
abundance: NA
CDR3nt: TGCGCCAGCAGTGAGGTAGGGACCCTCTACGAGCAGTACTTC
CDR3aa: CASSEVGTLYEQYF

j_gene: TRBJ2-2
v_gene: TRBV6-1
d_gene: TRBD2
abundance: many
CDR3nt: TGTGCCAGCAGTCCACAGAGGGCTAGCGGGAACACCGGGGAGCTGTTTTTT
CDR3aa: CASSPQRASGNTGELFF

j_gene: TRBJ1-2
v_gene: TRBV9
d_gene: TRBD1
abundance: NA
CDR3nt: TGTGCCAGCAGCGGACCGGGACAGAACTATGGCTACACCTTC
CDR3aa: CASSGPGQNYGYTF

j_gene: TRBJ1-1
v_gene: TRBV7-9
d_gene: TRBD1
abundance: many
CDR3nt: TGTGCCAGCAACTTATCAGGGGGGAACACTGAAGCTTTCTTT
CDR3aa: CASNLSGGNTEAFF

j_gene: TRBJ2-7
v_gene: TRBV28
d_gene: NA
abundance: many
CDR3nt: TGTGCCAGCACCGAACAAGGGGGCTACGAGCAGTACTTC
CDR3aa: CASTEQGGYEQYF

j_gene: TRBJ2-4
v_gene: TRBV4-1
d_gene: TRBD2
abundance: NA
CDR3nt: TGCGCCAGCAGCCAAGGGACTAGCTGGAACTTC
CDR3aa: CASSQGTSWNF

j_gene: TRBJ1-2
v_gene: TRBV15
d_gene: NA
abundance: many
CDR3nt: TGTGCCACCAGCAACAACCCCCGGGCCAACTATGGCTACACCTTC
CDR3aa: CATSNNPRANYGYTF

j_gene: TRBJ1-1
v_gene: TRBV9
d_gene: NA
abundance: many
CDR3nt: TGTGCCAGCAGCCAAACTGGGCCGAACACTGAAGCTTTCTTT
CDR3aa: CASSQTGPNTEAFF

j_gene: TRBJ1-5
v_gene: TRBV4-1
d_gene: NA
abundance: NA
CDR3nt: TGCGCCAGCAGCCAAATAGGACAGAAAGGAAGCAATCAGCCCCAGCATTTT
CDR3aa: CASSQIGQKGSNQPQHF

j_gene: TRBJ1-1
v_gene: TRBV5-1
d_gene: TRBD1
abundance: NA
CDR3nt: TGCGCCAGCAGCGAGACAGGGCTCCCAGAAGCTTTCTTT
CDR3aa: CASSETGLPEAFF

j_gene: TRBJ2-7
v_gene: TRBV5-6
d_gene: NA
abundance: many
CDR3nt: TGTGCCAGCAGCCACAGGAGTTCCTACTACGAGCAGTACTTC
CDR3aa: CASSHRSSYYEQYF